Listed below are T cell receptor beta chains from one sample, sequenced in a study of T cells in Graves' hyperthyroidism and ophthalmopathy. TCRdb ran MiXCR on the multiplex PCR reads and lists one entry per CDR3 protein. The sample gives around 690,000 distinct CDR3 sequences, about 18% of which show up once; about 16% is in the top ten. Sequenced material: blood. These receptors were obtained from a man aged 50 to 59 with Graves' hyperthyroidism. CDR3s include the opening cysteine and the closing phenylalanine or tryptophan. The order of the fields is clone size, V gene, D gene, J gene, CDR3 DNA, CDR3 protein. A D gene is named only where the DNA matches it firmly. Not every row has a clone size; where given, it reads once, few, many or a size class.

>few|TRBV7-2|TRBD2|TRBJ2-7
TGTGCCAGCAGCCAAGGGTGGGTAGCGGGACCAACCTACGAGCAGTACTTC
CASSQGWVAGPTYEQYF
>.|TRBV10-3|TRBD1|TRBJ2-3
TGTGCCATCAGCACAGGGGAGCGGTTAGATACGCAGTATTTT
CAISTGERLDTQYF
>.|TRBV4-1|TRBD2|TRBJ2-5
TGCGCCAGCAGCGGCGGAGGACTAGCGGGACAAGAGACCCAGTACTTC
CASSGGGLAGQETQYF
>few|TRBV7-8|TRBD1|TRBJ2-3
TGTGCCAGCAGCATCCCCACAACGGGACAGGGTAGCACAGATACGCAGTATTTT
CASSIPTTGQGSTDTQYF
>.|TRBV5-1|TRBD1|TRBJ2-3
TGCGCCAGCAGCTTGGAGCAGGGGGATGCAGATACGCAGTATTTT
CASSLEQGDADTQYF
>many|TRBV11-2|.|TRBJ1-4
TGTGCCAGCAGCTTAGATAGGGAGGAAAAACTGTTTTTT
CASSLDREEKLFF
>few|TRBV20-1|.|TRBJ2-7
TGCAAACCGACCGGGCCCCTGCGACCCTACGAGCAGTACTTC
CKPTGPLRPYEQYF
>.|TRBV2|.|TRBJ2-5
TGTGCCACCAGCTCAGTCAGCGGGGAGACCCAGTACTTC
CATSSVSGETQYF
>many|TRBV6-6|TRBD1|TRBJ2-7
TGTGCCAGCAGTTACGGGACAGGGGGCTCCTACGAGCAGTACTTC
CASSYGTGGSYEQYF
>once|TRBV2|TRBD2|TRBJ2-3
TGTGCCAGCAGTGACGGTTATTGGGTAGCGGGAGGTGAAGATACGCAGTATTTT
CASSDGYWVAGGEDTQYF
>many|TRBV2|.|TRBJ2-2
TGTGCCAGCAGTGACAGCAGGAACACCGGGGAGCTGTTTTTT
CASSDSRNTGELFF
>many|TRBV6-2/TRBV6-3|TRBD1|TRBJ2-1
TGTGCCAGCAGTCCCAGACAGGGGGACGGCAATGAGCAGTTCTTC
CASSPRQGDGNEQFF
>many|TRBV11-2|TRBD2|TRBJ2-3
TGTGCCAGCAGCGCTACTAGCGGGAGCGGTTATACGCAGTATTTT
CASSATSGSGYTQYF
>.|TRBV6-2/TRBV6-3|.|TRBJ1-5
TGTGCCAGCAGCCAGATAGGGGAACGCAATCAGCCCCAGCATTTT
CASSQIGERNQPQHF
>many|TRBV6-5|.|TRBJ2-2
TGTGCCAGCAGTTTGACAGATACCGGGGAGCTGTTTTTT
CASSLTDTGELFF
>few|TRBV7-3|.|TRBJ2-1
TGTGCCAGCAGCAACACTAGAGACTCCTACAATGAGCAGTTCTTC
CASSNTRDSYNEQFF
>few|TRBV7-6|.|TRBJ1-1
TGTGCCAGCAGCTTAGGGCCGGGAATGGGGTCTGAAGCTTTCTTT
CASSLGPGMGSEAFF
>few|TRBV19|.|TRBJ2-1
TGTGCCAGTAGTGACCTTATGACGGGAGCCTTATACAATGAGCAGTTCTTC
CASSDLMTGALYNEQFF
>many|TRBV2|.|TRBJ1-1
TGTGCCAGCAGTCCCCGGGACATAACGAACACTGAAGCTTTCTTT
CASSPRDITNTEAFF
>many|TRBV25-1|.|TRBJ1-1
TGTGCCAGCAGTGAAGGGGTGAGGTGGGGCACTGAAGCTTTCTTT
CASSEGVRWGTEAFF
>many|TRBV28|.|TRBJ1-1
TGTGCCAGCAGTTTGGTAGGACAGCACACTGAAGCTTTCTTT
CASSLVGQHTEAFF
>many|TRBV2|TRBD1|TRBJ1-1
TGTGCCAGCAGGACCAGACAGGGTAACACTGAAGCTTTCTTT
CASRTRQGNTEAFF
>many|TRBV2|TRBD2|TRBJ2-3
TGTGCCAGCAGCGTACCGCCAGAGCGGGAGGCGGCAGATACGCAGTATTTT
CASSVPPEREAADTQYF
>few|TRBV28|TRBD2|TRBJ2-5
TGTGCCACCAGCTCCAGAGCCGGGGGGGAAGAGACCCAGTACTTC
CATSSRAGGEETQYF
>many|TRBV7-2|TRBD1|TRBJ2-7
TGTGCCAGCAGCTCAAGGAGGGACAGGGCCTACGAGCAGTACTTC
CASSSRRDRAYEQYF
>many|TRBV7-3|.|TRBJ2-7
TGTGCCAGCAGCTTTTTCCGGGGTCGGCGCGAGCAGTACTTC
CASSFFRGRREQYF
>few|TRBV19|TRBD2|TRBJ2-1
TGTGCCAGTAGTACCTCCGGGACTAGCGGGAGGGGAGAGCAGTTCTTC
CASSTSGTSGRGEQFF
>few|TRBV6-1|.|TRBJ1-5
TGTGCCAGCAGTGAACCCCGGGTCCACCAGCATTTT
CASSEPRVHQHF
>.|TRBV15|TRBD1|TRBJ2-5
TGTGCCACCAGCAGGTCCGGGACAGGGCTCGAGACCCAGTACTTC
CATSRSGTGLETQYF
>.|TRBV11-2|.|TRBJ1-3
TGTGCCAGCAGCTCCCGCAGGGGAGGGAAGGGTGGAAACACCATATATTTT
CASSSRRGGKGGNTIYF
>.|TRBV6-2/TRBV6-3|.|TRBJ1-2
TGTGCCAGCAGTACGCAGGGACGTGCGAACTATGGCTACACCTTC
CASSTQGRANYGYTF
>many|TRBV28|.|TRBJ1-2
TGTGCCAGCAGTTTATTGGGACCGGGCTACACCTTC
CASSLLGPGYTF
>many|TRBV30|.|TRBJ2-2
TGTGCCTTGGGGCCATCCAACACCGGGGAGCTGTTTTTT
CALGPSNTGELFF
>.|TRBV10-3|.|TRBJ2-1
TGTGCCATCGGGCGGGACAGACTTTCCTCCTACAATGAGCAGTTCTTC
CAIGRDRLSSYNEQFF
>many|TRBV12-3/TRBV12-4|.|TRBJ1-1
TGTGCCAGCAGTTTGGGCACTATGAACACTGAAGCTTTCTTT
CASSLGTMNTEAFF
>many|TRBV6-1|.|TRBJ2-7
TGTGCCAGCAGCCTCAAACCTTATTCCTACGAGCAGTACTTC
CASSLKPYSYEQYF
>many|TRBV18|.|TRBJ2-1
TGTGCCAGCTCACCTGCCGCCGTGCGAGACAATGAGCAGTTCTTC
CASSPAAVRDNEQFF
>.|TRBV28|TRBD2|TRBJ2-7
TGTGCCAGCAGTGGGACTAGCGAGTCCCTCGAGCAGTACTTC
CASSGTSESLEQYF
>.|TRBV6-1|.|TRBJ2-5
TGTGCCAGCAGTGACCGGGACATAACGCAAGAGACCCAGTACTTC
CASSDRDITQETQYF
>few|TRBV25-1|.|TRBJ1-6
TGTGCCAGCAGAGGTGGAGGGGATAATTCACCCCTCCACTTT
CASRGGGDNSPLHF
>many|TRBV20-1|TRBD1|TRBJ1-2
TGCAAAATGGACAGGGGGCACGGCTACACCTTC
CKMDRGHGYTF
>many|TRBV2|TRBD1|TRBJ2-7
TGTGCCAGCAGTGAAGTCCAGGACAGGGGGCTCCTCTACGAGCAGTACTTC
CASSEVQDRGLLYEQYF
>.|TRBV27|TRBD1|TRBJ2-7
TGTGCCAGCAGACACGACAGGGGGACCTACGAGCAGTACTTC
CASRHDRGTYEQYF
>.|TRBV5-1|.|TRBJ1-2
TGCGCCAGCAGCACAGACGCTAACTATCGCTACACCTTC
CASSTDANYRYTF
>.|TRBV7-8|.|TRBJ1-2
TGTGCCAGCAGCTTCAGAGACTTTTCTAACTATGGCTACACCTTC
CASSFRDFSNYGYTF
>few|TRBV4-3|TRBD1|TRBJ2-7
TGCGCCAGCAGCCACCGACAGGGATATTCCTACGAGCAGTACTTC
CASSHRQGYSYEQYF
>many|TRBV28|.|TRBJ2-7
TGTGCCAGCAGAATTCCGCAGCCCCCTGAGCAGTACTTC
CASRIPQPPEQYF